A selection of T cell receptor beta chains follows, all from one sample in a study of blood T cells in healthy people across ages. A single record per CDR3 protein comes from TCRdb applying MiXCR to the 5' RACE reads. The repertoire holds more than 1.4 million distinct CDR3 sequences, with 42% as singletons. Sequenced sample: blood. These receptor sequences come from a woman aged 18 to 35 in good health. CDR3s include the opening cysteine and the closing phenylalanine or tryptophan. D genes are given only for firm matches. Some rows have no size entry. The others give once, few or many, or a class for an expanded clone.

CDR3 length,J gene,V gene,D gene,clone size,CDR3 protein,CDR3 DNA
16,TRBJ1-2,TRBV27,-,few,CASSLVGDQQNYGYTF,TGTGCCAGCAGTTTAGTGGGGGACCAACAGAACTATGGCTACACCTTC
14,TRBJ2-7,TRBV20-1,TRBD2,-,CSAQTGWGGYEQYF,TGCAGTGCTCAAACGGGTTGGGGGGGCTACGAGCAGTACTTC
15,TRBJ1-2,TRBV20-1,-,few,CSARDSEGTIYGYTF,TGCAGTGCTAGAGATTCGGAGGGTACCATCTATGGCTACACCTTC
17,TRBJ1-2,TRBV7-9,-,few,CASSYSGPGSGNYGYTF,TGTGCCAGCAGCTACTCCGGGCCGGGGTCAGGCAACTATGGCTACACCTTC
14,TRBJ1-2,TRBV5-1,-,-,CASSLDRFPYGYTF,TGCGCCAGCAGCTTGGACAGGTTTCCCTATGGCTACACCTTC
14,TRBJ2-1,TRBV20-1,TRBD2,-,CSGTSGGLVNEQFF,TGCAGTGGTACCAGCGGGGGGTTAGTCAATGAGCAGTTCTTC
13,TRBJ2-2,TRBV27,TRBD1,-,CASQGADTGELFF,TGTGCCAGTCAGGGGGCGGACACCGGGGAGCTGTTTTTT
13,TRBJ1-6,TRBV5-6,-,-,CASNPRTNSPLHF,TGTGCCAGCAATCCCAGAACCAATTCACCCCTCCACTTT
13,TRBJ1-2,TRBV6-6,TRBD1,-,CASSTGTGDGHTF,TGTGCCAGCAGCACCGGGACAGGGGATGGCCACACCTTC
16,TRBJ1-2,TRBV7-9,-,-,CASSLSVARGDYGYTF,TGTGCCAGCAGCTTATCGGTGGCCAGGGGAGACTATGGCTACACCTTC
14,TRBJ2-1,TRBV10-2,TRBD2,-,CASAIAGRYNEQFF,TGCGCCAGCGCAATAGCGGGTCGGTACAATGAGCAGTTCTTC
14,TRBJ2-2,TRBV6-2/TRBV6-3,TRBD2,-,CAIASGLNTGELFF,TGTGCCATCGCTAGCGGGCTGAACACCGGGGAGCTGTTTTTT
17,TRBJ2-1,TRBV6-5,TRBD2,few,CASSWGGGGLSPNEQFF,TGTGCCAGCAGTTGGGGGGGTGGTGGACTGTCCCCCAATGAGCAGTTCTTC
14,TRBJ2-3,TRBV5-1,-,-,CASSVSTVTDTQYF,TGCGCCAGCAGCGTCTCGACAGTCACAGATACGCAGTATTTT